This T cell receptor beta chain was retrieved from a study of blood T cells in healthy people across ages. Germline CDR1 is SQVTM and CDR2 is ANQGSEA. J gave up 7 bases and V 6 bases, and 6 bases lay outside the gene matches. The CDR3 sequence is 13 residues long. A J-beta primer mix and a sample-barcoded 5' primer were used in a second PCR of about 7 to 12 cycles. TCRdb independently ran MiXCR on the 5' RACE reads; one entry per CDR3 protein. The sample shows about 1.4 million distinct CDR3 sequences, roughly 60% of them seen only once. Notes on the study in general: Investigators treated diversity estimates from one million T cells as underestimates. Naive T cell percentage by flow cytometry tracked strongly with beta diversity.

As to this clonotype: Its target is unknown.

Each sample had at least 6 million PBMCs isolated. RNA extraction gave at least 6 micrograms of total RNA per sample. This sequence was found in a man aged 18 to 35 in good health. The chain recombines TRBV29-1 with TRBJ2-1; 10 bases match TRBD1. Input material: blood. CDR3 sequence reads: CSVDRGRENEQFF. DNA for the CDR3: TGCAGCGTAGACAGGGGGCGCGAGAATGAGCAGTTCTTC.